This is a list of T cell receptor beta chains from one sample in a study of blood T cell repertoires in COVID-19. Clones were read by immunoSEQ multiplex PCR, and TCRdb kept only the in-frame ones, dropping some. Of about 130,000 clones detected, about 91% appear once; the ten largest clones hold 10%. Sample: peripheral blood. Every receptor here comes from a man aged 45-60 years with acute or convalescent COVID-19. Each CDR3 is given with its conserved first and last residue. The order of the fields is CDR3 protein, CDR3 DNA, V gene, D gene, J gene. A D gene is named only where the DNA matches it firmly.

CDR3aa: CASKEANYGYTF
CDR3nt: TGCGCCAGCAAGGAGGCGAACTATGGCTACACCTTC
v_gene: TRBV5-1
d_gene: NA
j_gene: TRBJ1-2

CDR3aa: CASSFQGLNSPLHF
CDR3nt: TGTGCCAGCAGCTTCCAGGGTCTGAATTCACCCCTCCACTTT
v_gene: TRBV7-9
d_gene: NA
j_gene: TRBJ1-6

CDR3aa: CAINSESAGNSPLHF
CDR3nt: TGTGCCATAAACTCAGAGTCGGCAGGGAATTCACCCCTCCACTTT
v_gene: TRBV10-3
d_gene: NA
j_gene: TRBJ1-6

CDR3aa: CASSLSGTGGEGYTF
CDR3nt: TGTGCCAGCAGCCTAAGCGGGACAGGGGGAGAAGGCTACACCTTC
v_gene: TRBV7-8
d_gene: TRBD1
j_gene: TRBJ1-2

CDR3aa: CASSPPLVGQSGNTIYF
CDR3nt: TGTGCCAGCTCACCACCTTTGGTAGGACAGTCTGGAAACACCATATATTTT
v_gene: TRBV18
d_gene: NA
j_gene: TRBJ1-3

CDR3aa: CASSDRVRLYTF
CDR3nt: TGTGCCAGCAGTGACAGGGTACGACTCTACACCTTC
v_gene: TRBV2
d_gene: NA
j_gene: TRBJ1-2

CDR3aa: CASSPATPATTYGYTF
CDR3nt: TGTGCCAGCTCACCTGCGACACCGGCGACGACCTATGGCTACACCTTC
v_gene: TRBV18
d_gene: NA
j_gene: TRBJ1-2

CDR3aa: CASSFDRGQPQHF
CDR3nt: TGTGCCAGCAGCTTTGACAGGGGACAGCCCCAGCATTTT
v_gene: TRBV7-2
d_gene: TRBD1
j_gene: TRBJ1-5

CDR3aa: CASSDTRGNEQFF
CDR3nt: TGTGCCAGCAGCGATACTAGAGGCAATGAGCAGTTCTTC
v_gene: TRBV2
d_gene: NA
j_gene: TRBJ2-1

CDR3aa: CASSLPKGRGRGITEAFF
CDR3nt: TGTGCCAGCAGCCTCCCGAAGGGTAGGGGGCGTGGTATCACTGAAGCTTTCTTT
v_gene: TRBV4-2
d_gene: TRBD1
j_gene: TRBJ1-1

CDR3aa: CASRRQGDSYEQYF
CDR3nt: TGTGCCAGCAGGAGACAGGGGGACTCCTACGAGCAGTACTTC
v_gene: TRBV28
d_gene: TRBD1
j_gene: TRBJ2-7

CDR3aa: CASRQTGAYNSPLHF
CDR3nt: TGCGCCAGCAGGCAAACAGGGGCTTATAATTCACCCCTCCACTTT
v_gene: TRBV23-1
d_gene: TRBD1
j_gene: TRBJ1-6

CDR3aa: CASSQDRGNTIYF
CDR3nt: TGTGCCAGCAGCCAAGACAGGGGAAACACCATATATTTT
v_gene: TRBV14
d_gene: NA
j_gene: TRBJ1-3

CDR3aa: CASSRGPEDNQPQHF
CDR3nt: TGCGCCAGCAGTAGGGGGCCAGAGGACAATCAGCCCCAGCATTTT
v_gene: TRBV5-1
d_gene: TRBD1
j_gene: TRBJ1-5

CDR3aa: CASRPDSYSPLHF
CDR3nt: TGTGCCAGCAGACCCGACAGTTATTCACCCCTCCACTTT
v_gene: TRBV12-3/TRBV12-4
d_gene: NA
j_gene: TRBJ1-6

CDR3aa: CASLDYSGTYEQYF
CDR3nt: TGTGCCAGTCTTGATTATAGCGGGACCTACGAGCAGTACTTC
v_gene: TRBV28
d_gene: TRBD2
j_gene: TRBJ2-7

CDR3aa: CASSPTGVDSSQPQHF
CDR3nt: TGCGCCAGCAGTCCGACAGGGGTTGATTCTAGTCAGCCCCAGCATTTT
v_gene: TRBV23-1
d_gene: TRBD1
j_gene: TRBJ1-5